The clone carrying this T cell receptor beta chain has just one count. Donors were nominally healthy when sampled, though unrecorded immune exposures were likely. This sample is part of a study of cytomegalovirus exposure and HLA in healthy donors. Study summary: One earlier analysis, a look at roughly 180 million T cells, found some 100 million unique TCR beta sequences.

The CDR3 extends over 14 amino acids. The germline V gene encodes CDR1 SGHVS and CDR2 FQNEAQ. Trimming took 4 bases from V and 4 from J, leaving 14 bases between them. It was with 60 Vbeta and 13 Jbeta primers that the PCR ran. Assay used: immunoSEQ multiplex PCR; TCRdb lists only in-frame clones, some missing. The data contain approximately 220,000 clones, approximately 82% of them singletons. The sequenced sample consisted of PBMCs. The V and J genes are TRBV7-8 and TRBJ2-7; D might be TRBD2 (6 bases). This clonotype was sampled from a man younger than 30 in good health and CMV-seronegative. CDR3 region: CASSSSPGGYEQYF. CDR3 nucleotides: TGTGCCAGCAGCTCCAGCCCCGGGGGATACGAGCAGTACTTC.